This T cell receptor (beta chain) is from a study of T cells in Graves' hyperthyroidism and ophthalmopathy. What was amplified from RNA transcripts were TCR beta CDR3 regions. The primer set for the first-round RT-PCR of the TCR CDR3 was HTBI. From the multiplex PCR reads, TCRdb called clonotypes with MiXCR, one entry per CDR3 protein. This sample carries 400,000 to 550,000 distinct CDR3 sequences, approximately 15% of them seen once, and the ten largest clones take 15% to 20%. No ophthalmopathy progression within 18 months constituted stable Graves' hyperthyroidism. Among the patients, aged 18 to 65, hyperthyroidism was newly diagnosed and had lasted under 2 months. The study left out patients who had uncontrolled infection, other autoimmune disease, pregnancy or lactation. Study results and caveats: Most clonotypes expanded in the thyroid (above 0.001) were also present in blood.

The ends were cut back, 2 bases at V and 7 bases at J, with 12 bases in the middle. There are 13 residues in the CDR3. Germline V gives CDR1 SGHRS, CDR2 YFSETQ. There are many counts of this clonotype. Its matching antigen is unknown. This sequence originates from a woman younger than 35 with Graves' hyperthyroidism. Sample: blood. V gene TRBV5-1 combines with J gene TRBJ1-1, with D tentatively TRBD1 (5 bases). Written as DNA, the CDR3 is TGCGCCAGCAGCTTCGGGGGGACGGATGAAGCTTTCTTT. Translated: CASSFGGTDEAFF. The whole variable domain, filled in from reference TRBV5-1 and TRBJ1-1, reads KAGVTQTPRYLIKTRGQQVTLSCSPISGHRSVSWYQQTPGQGLQFLFEYFSETQRNKGNFPGRFSGRQFSNSRSEMNVSTLELGDSALYLCASSFGGTDEAFFGQGTRLTVV.